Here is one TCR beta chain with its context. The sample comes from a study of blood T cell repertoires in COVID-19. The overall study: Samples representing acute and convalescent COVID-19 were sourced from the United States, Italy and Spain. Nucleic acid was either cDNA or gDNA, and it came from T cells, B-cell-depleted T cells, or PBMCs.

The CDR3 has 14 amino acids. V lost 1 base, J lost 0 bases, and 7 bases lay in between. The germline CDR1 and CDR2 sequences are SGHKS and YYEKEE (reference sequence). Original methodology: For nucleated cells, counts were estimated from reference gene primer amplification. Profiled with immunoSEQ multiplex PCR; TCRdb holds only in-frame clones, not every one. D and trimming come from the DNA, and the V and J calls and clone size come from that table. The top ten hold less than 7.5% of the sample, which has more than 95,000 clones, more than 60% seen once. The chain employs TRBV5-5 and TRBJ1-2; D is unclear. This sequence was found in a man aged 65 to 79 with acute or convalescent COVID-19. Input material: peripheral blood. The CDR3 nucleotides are TGTGCCAGCAGCTTGACAGCCTCTAACTATGGCTACACCTTC. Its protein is CASSLTASNYGYTF.